The clone carrying this T cell receptor (beta chain) was detected many times. The antigen remains undetermined. Time point: newly diagnosed GD, antithyroid drugs for less than 3 months. The TCR library was prepared using RNA isolated from PBMCs. The guidelines of the American Thyroid Association were the basis for diagnosing Graves' disease. The sample originates from a study of regulatory T cells in long-lasting Graves disease. Study outcomes and limitations: New patients shared approximately 970 public clonotypes, and persistent patients shared more, with about 2,700.

Relying on iRepertoire HTBI primers and Arm-PCR of CDR3 regions, the team built TCR beta libraries. TCRdb ran MiXCR on the multiplex PCR reads and lists one entry per CDR3 protein. This sample has about 220,000 distinct CDR3 sequences, with around 20% found just once. These records were also assigned to another study, of T cells in Graves' hyperthyroidism and ophthalmopathy. As that report states: TCR CDR3 regions were first amplified by RT-PCR with HTBI primers. Within blood appeared most thyroid clonotypes that had expanded above 0.001.

The receptor was isolated from a woman aged 25 to 39 with Graves disease. The sample in question was peripheral blood mononuclear cells (PBMCs), obtained at new diagnosis, from a patient treated with antithyroid drugs.

CDR3 in amino acids: CASSQDRTAGYTF. In DNA, the CDR3 is TGTGCCAGCAGCCAAGACCGGACAGCTGGCTACACCTTC. V and J are TRBV4-2 and TRBJ1-2; D may be TRBD1 (6 bases). With 0 bases removed from V and 7 bases from J, the gap between germline ends came to 9 bases. This CDR3 is 13 amino acids long. Per the germline V gene, CDR1 is LGHNA and CDR2 is YNFKEQ.